This T cell receptor beta chain was recovered during a study of technical replicates of blood from a few donors. Germline CDR1 reads SGHDN; CDR2 reads FVKESK. Trimming took 5 bases from V and 1 from J; bases not matched to a gene: 14. The CDR3 consists of 18 residues. Some clones are missing from TCRdb's copy, which holds only in-frame ones; the method was immunoSEQ multiplex PCR. Of about 62,000 clones listed, more than 75% are singletons. The sequence was obtained from a human donor in good health. Some clones in this sample may be carry-over from other donors' samples. The sequencing sample was made of PBMCs. The chain couples TRBV14 to TRBJ2-7; 10 nucleotides align to TRBD1. CDR3 sequence reads: CASSSNFGQGDRSYEQYF. The CDR3 nucleotides read TGTGCCAGCAGCTCCAACTTCGGACAGGGGGATAGGTCCTACGAGCAGTACTTC.